This TCR beta chain emerged from a study of cytomegalovirus exposure and HLA in healthy donors. Study-wide results and caveats: In a later analysis, HLA-C alleles had the fewest associated TCRs, DRB1 alleles the most.

To note about this clone: Antigen unknown.

V gave up 6 bases and J gave up 4 bases; unmatched junction bases: 9. This CDR3 has 14 residues. The germline gives CDR1 MNHEY, CDR2 SVGAGI. Researchers ran the PCR with 60 Vbeta and 13 Jbeta primers. The data were produced by immunoSEQ multiplex PCR, yet TCRdb's version contains in-frame clones alone and is incomplete. The sample yields approximately 89,000 clones, under 75% seen once. This clonotype originated in a female donor in good health and CMV-seronegative. The sample taken for sequencing was PBMCs. The V and J genes are TRBV6-5 and TRBJ2-7, with 7 positions matching TRBD1. CDR3 sequence reads: CASSPPGGRYEQYF. CDR3 in DNA: TGTGCCAGCAGCCCCCCAGGGGGTCGGTACGAGCAGTACTTC.